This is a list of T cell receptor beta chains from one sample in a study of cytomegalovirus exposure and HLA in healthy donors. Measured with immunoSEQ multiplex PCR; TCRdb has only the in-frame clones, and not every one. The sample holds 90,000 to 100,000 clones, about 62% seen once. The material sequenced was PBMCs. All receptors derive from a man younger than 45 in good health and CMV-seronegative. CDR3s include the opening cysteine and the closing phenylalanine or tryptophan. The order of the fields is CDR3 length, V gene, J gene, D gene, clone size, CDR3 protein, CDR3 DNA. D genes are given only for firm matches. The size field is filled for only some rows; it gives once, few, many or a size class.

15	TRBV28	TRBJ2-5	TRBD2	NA	CASSLGLAGYETQYF	TGTGCCAGCAGTTTAGGCCTAGCGGGTTACGAGACCCAGTACTTC
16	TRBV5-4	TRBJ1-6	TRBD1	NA	CASSLGQGWVSSPLHF	TGTGCCAGCAGCTTAGGACAGGGGTGGGTTAGTTCACCCCTCCACTTT
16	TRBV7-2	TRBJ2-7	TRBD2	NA	CASSRVAGGFNYEQYF	TGTGCCAGCAGCCGAGTGGCGGGGGGTTTTAACTACGAGCAGTACTTC
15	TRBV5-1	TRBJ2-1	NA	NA	CASSTGRRTYNEQFF	TGCGCCAGCAGCACCGGCAGGAGGACCTACAATGAGCAGTTCTTC
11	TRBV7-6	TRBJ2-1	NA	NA	CASSRGGAAFF	TGTGCCAGCAGCCGTGGGGGGGCCGCGTTCTTC
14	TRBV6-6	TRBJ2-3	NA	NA	CASRDITSTDTQYF	TGTGCCAGCCGGGACATTACTAGCACAGATACGCAGTATTTT
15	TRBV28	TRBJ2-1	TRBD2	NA	CASSLASGSVNEQFF	TGTGCCAGCAGTTTAGCTAGCGGGAGTGTCAATGAGCAGTTCTTC
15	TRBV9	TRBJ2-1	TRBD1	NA	CASSVMGQGANEQFF	TGTGCCAGCAGCGTAATGGGACAGGGGGCGAATGAGCAGTTCTTC
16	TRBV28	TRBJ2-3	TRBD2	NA	CASSPHSGRVTDTQYF	TGTGCCAGCAGTCCCCACAGCGGGAGAGTTACAGATACGCAGTATTTT
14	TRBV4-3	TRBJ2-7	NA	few	CASSQDLRDYEQYF	TGCGCCAGCAGCCAAGATCTCAGGGATTACGAGCAGTACTTC
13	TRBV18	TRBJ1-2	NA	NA	CASSPQRWYGYTF	TGTGCCAGCTCACCGCAGAGGTGGTATGGCTACACCTTC
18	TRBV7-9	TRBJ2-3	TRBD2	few	CASSRQRGGGDGTDTQYF	TGTGCCAGCAGCCGTCAGCGGGGGGGAGGTGATGGCACAGATACGCAGTATTTT
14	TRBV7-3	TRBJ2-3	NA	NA	CASSLSGITDTQYF	TGTGCCAGCAGCTTAAGCGGTATCACAGATACGCAGTATTTT
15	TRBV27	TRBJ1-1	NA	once	CASSYYSGFLAEAFF	TGTGCCAGCAGTTACTACAGCGGTTTCTTGGCTGAAGCTTTCTTT
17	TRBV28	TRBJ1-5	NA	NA	CASTGNLGVIRNQPQHF	TGTGCCAGCACCGGCAACCTCGGGGTGATTCGCAATCAGCCCCAGCATTTT
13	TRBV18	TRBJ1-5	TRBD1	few	CASSADRGQPQHF	TGTGCCAGCTCGGCTGACAGGGGACAGCCCCAGCATTTT
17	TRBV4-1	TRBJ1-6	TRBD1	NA	CASSLRPGQGASSPLHF	TGCGCCAGCAGCCTACGCCCGGGACAGGGGGCTAGTTCACCCCTCCACTTT
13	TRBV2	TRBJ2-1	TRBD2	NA	CASSGEGVNEQFF	TGTGCCAGCAGTGGGGAGGGAGTTAATGAGCAGTTCTTC
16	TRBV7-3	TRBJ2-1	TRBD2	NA	CASSLTSGRAVNEQFF	TGTGCCAGCAGCTTGACTAGCGGGAGGGCCGTAAATGAGCAGTTCTTC
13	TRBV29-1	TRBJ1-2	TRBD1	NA	CSFTARGRDGYTF	TGCAGCTTCACCGCGAGGGGGCGGGATGGCTACACCTTC
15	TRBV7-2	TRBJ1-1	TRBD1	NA	CASSSGQGLNTEAFF	TGTGCCAGCAGCTCGGGACAGGGATTGAACACTGAAGCTTTCTTT
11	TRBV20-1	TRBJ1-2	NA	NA	CSATGGYGYTF	TGCAGTGCTACGGGGGGGTATGGCTACACCTTC
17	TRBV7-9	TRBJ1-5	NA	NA	CASSLVTSGGSNQPQHF	TGTGCCAGCAGCTTAGTTACGAGCGGGGGAAGCAATCAGCCCCAGCATTTT
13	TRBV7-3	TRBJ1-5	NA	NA	CASSFGSNQPQHF	TGTGCCAGCAGCTTCGGTAGCAATCAGCCCCAGCATTTT
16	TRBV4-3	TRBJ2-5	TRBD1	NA	CASSQEWGQASLTQYF	TGCGCCAGCAGCCAAGAGTGGGGACAGGCGAGTTTGACCCAGTACTTC
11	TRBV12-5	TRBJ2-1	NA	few	CASGQGNEQFF	TGTGCTAGTGGTCAGGGGAATGAGCAGTTCTTC
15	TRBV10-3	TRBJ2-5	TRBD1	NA	CASAPSDRGQETQYF	TGTGCCAGCGCCCCGTCGGACAGGGGGCAAGAGACCCAGTACTTC
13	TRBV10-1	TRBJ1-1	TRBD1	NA	CASREDRATEAFF	TGCGCCAGCAGGGAAGACAGGGCCACTGAAGCTTTCTTT
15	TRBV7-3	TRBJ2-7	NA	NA	CASSLTRDPTHEQYF	TGTGCCAGCAGCTTAACGCGGGATCCCACCCACGAGCAGTACTTC
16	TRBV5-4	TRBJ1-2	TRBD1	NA	CASTMGQGAFNYGYTF	TGTGCCAGCACCATGGGGCAGGGGGCTTTCAACTATGGCTACACCTTC
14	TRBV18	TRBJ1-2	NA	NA	CASSPTGTNYGYTF	TGTGCCAGCTCACCAACCGGGACTAACTATGGCTACACCTTC
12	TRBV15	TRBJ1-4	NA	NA	CATSSNAGGFQF	TGTGCCACCAGCAGTAACGCCGGGGGGTTCCAATTT
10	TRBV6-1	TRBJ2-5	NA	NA	CASGRETQYF	TGTGCCAGCGGCAGGGAGACCCAGTACTTC